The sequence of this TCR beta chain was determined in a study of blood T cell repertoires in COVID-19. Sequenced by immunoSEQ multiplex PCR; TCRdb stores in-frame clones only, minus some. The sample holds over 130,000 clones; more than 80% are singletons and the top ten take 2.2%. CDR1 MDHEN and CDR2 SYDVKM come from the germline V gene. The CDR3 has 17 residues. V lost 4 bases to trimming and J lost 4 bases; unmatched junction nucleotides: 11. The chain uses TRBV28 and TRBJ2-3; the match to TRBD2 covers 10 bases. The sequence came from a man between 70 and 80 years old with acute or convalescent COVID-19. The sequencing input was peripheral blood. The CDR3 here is CASSSLGVAGGPDTQYF. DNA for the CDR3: TGTGCCAGCAGTTCCCTCGGGGTAGCGGGGGGACCAGATACGCAGTATTTT.